The T cell receptor (beta chain) under discussion was sequenced for a study of a mutant IDH1 vaccine in newly diagnosed glioma. Study-wide background: There were approximately 60% males and around 38% females among treated patients, whose mean age was approximately 44 years.

Germline CDR1 and CDR2: SNHLY and FYNNEI. Trimming left V 7 bases short and J 6 bases short, with 19 bases between. The CDR3 is 15 residues long. The protocol was immunoSEQ multiplex PCR, while the TCRdb copy is restricted to in-frame clones and leaves out a portion. The profile shows approximately 54,000 clones, 80% to 90% of them singletons. The time point here: baseline, week 1 (first vaccination visit). The treatment: pre-vaccination baseline after standard-of-care therapy. Each of the donors came in with new WHO grade 3 or 4 astrocytomas that were IDH1-mutant and ATRX-lost. Source: PBMCs, taken from a glioma patient treated with radiotherapy, temozolomide or both. The sequence derives from a man between 18 and 29 years old with glioma. This rearrangement joins TRBV2 to TRBJ1-5; D call uncertain. The CDR3 nucleotides are TGTGCCAGCACAGTCCGGGCACCACTGGGTCAGCCCCAGCATTTT. Its protein product is CASTVRAPLGQPQHF.